The 30 T cell receptor beta chains presented below share a single source sample, sequenced in a study of siplizumab effects on memory and regulatory T cells. Using immunoSEQ multiplex PCR, the repertoire was profiled, and TCRdb retains in-frame clones only, with some absent. The sample lists about 94,000 clones, approximately 93% seen once, with roughly 0.29% in the top ten. The sample taken for sequencing was non-Treg CD4+ T cells sorted from blood. All receptors derive from a human donor in good health.

V gene TRBV2 combines with J gene TRBJ1-1; no definite D call. The CDR3 runs to 13 residues. Between the trimmed V and J ends, which lost 4 bases and 2 bases, there was a span of 8 bases. Germline-derived CDR1 and CDR2 are SNHLY and FYNNEI. CDR3 in DNA: TGTGCCAGCAGTGTGACACTAAACACTGAAGCTTTCTTT. This translates into CASSVTLNTEAFF.

The genes are TRBV6-6 and TRBJ2-1; D is possibly TRBD2 (5 bases). Germline values: CDR1 MNHNY, CDR2 SVGAGI (reference sequence). CDR3 length equals 16 residues. Trimming removed 2 bases at V and 2 bases at J, with 13 bases between. In DNA form, the CDR3 reads TGTGCCAGCAGTTACAGGGAGTCGAGGGCCTACAATGAGCAGTTCTTC. Its protein is CASSYRESRAYNEQFF.

The chain has TRBV9 and TRBJ1-2, with no clear D. CDR3 size: 13 residues. V lost 0 bases, J lost 0 bases, and 3 bases lay in between. CDR1 is SGDLS, CDR2 YYNGEE, per germline. This CDR3 is CASSVGTNYGYTF. The CDR3 nucleotides read TGTGCCAGCAGCGTAGGTACTAACTATGGCTACACCTTC.

The rearrangement uses TRBV5-1 and TRBJ2-5; D remains unclear. V gave up 4 bases and J gave up 5 bases, with 15 bases separating them. CDR1 and CDR2 (germline): SGHRS, YFSETQ. The CDR3 length is 14 residues. This CDR3 reads CASSLILGRETQYF. DNA of the CDR3: TGCGCCAGCAGCCTTATTCTCGGACGGGAGACCCAGTACTTC.

The genes are TRBV19 and TRBJ1-2; D gene unclear. The V end was cut by 1 base, the J end by 4 bases, with 10 bases between. The CDR3 runs 14 residues. Looked up from germline, CDR1 is LNHDA and CDR2 is SQIVND (reference sequence). CDR3 in amino acids: CASSIGEGSYGYTF. CDR3 sequence (DNA): TGTGCCAGTAGTATAGGCGAGGGCTCCTATGGCTACACCTTC. Based on the CDR3 plus reference TRBV19 and TRBJ1-2, the full variable domain is DGGITQSPKYLFRKEGQNVTLSCEQNLNHDAMYWYRQDPGQGLRLIYYSQIVNDFQKGDIAEGYSVSREKKESFPLTVTSAQKNPTAFYLCASSIGEGSYGYTFGSGTRLTVV.

Points on this clone: The missing conserved phenylalanine or tryptophan at the end of this CDR3 makes a read error likely. This chain connects TRBV30 to TRBJ1-5; no clear D gene. The V end was cut by 0 bases, the J end by 0 bases, with 12 bases between. Germline CDR1 reads GTSNPN; CDR2 reads SVGIG (reference sequence). The CDR3 covers 16 residues. The CDR3 sequence: CAWSVGRGYSNQPQHL. In DNA form, the CDR3 reads TGTGCCTGGAGTGTAGGCCGGGGATATAGCAATCAGCCCCAGCATCTT.

This clone came up once. The chain employs TRBV9 and TRBJ2-3; 15 bases line up with TRBD2. The V gene end was trimmed by 0 bases and the J gene end by 5 bases; junction bases not matched to a gene: 10. The CDR3 contains 19 residues. Germline V CDR1 and CDR2: SGDLS, YYNGEE. CDR3 protein: CASSVGTSGGAGPGDTQYF. The CDR3 DNA sequence: TGTGCCAGCAGCGTAGGGACTAGCGGGGGGGCCGGGCCTGGAGATACGCAGTATTTT.

The rearrangement uses TRBV5-1 and TRBJ2-7, with TRBD1 identical over 7 bases. The V gene's germline CDR1 is SGHRS and CDR2 YFSETQ. The CDR3 is made up of 17 amino acids. With 4 bases clipped from V and 4 bases from J, the junction kept 17 bases outside the gene matches. The CDR3 DNA reads TGCGCCAGCAGCGAGTCACTACTTAAGGACAGGAGGTACGAGCAGTACTTC. Translating gives CASSESLLKDRRYEQYF.

This rearrangement joins TRBV18 to TRBJ2-1, with D unclear. CDR3 length equals 14 residues. Germline-derived CDR1 and CDR2 are KGHSH and LQKENI. The V end lost 0 bases, the J end lost 3 bases, and 6 bases lay between the germline ends. This CDR3 is CASSPPLGYNEQFF. CDR3 sequence (DNA): TGTGCCAGCTCACCACCTCTCGGCTACAATGAGCAGTTCTTC.

The V gene is TRBV5-1, the J gene TRBJ2-1; D unclear. Germline loops: CDR1 SGHRS, CDR2 YFSETQ. Trimming cost V 4 bases and J 10 bases, with 12 bases left between them. The CDR3 has 12 residues. In DNA, the CDR3 is TGCGCCAGCAGCCCGGGTTTAAGGGAGCAGTTCTTC. Its translation is CASSPGLREQFF.

This sequence joins TRBV19 and TRBJ1-5, with no clear D. Trimming pared 1 base from V and 4 bases from J, leaving 11 bases between. CDR1 and CDR2 from the germline V gene are LNHDA and SQIVND (reference sequence). The CDR3 has 15 amino acids. The CDR3: CASSIVAVTNQPQHF. CDR3 DNA: TGTGCCAGTAGTATAGTGGCAGTTACAAATCAGCCCCAGCATTTT.

This clone occurred once. The CDR3 nucleotides are TGTGCCTGGGGCAGGCAACTCTATGGCTACACCTTC. It specifies CAWGRQLYGYTF. The chain employs TRBV30 and TRBJ1-2; the D is unclear. With 5 bases removed from V and 4 bases from J, the gap between germline ends came to 11 bases. The germline gives CDR1 GTSNPN, CDR2 SVGIG (reference sequence). This CDR3 region has 12 residues.

The chain links TRBV5-6 to TRBJ2-1; D remains unclear. Germline loops: CDR1 SGHDT, CDR2 YYEEEE. Trimming cost V 0 bases and J 9 bases, with 13 bases left between them. This CDR3 spans 14 amino acids. CDR3 DNA sequence: TGTGCCAGCAGCTTGGCGGCTGGGATAGCTGAGCAGTTCTTC. Its translation: CASSLAAGIAEQFF.

The chain joins TRBV7-8 to TRBJ1-2, with TRBD1 as a possible D gene (5 bases). V was trimmed by 0 bases and J by 8 bases, leaving 13 bases between them. The CDR3 extends over 14 amino acids. From germline, CDR1 is SGHVS and CDR2 FQNEAQ. The CDR3 sequence: CASSLATVDGGYTF. The DNA for the CDR3 is TGTGCCAGCAGCTTAGCGACAGTCGACGGGGGCTACACCTTC.

The V and J genes are TRBV6-1 and TRBJ2-3; D not certain. This CDR3 spans 14 amino acids. In germline, CDR1 is MNHNS, CDR2 SASEGT. Trimming removed 2 bases from V and 4 bases from J, with 10 bases in between. CDR3 coding DNA: TGTGCCAGCAGTGAAACCGGCCCGCCAGATACGCAGTATTTT. Protein: CASSETGPPDTQYF.

The chain uses TRBV5-1 and TRBJ2-5; D uncertain. CDR3 length: 13 amino acids. The V end was cut by 1 base, the J end by 5 bases, with 9 bases between. Germline values: CDR1 SGHRS, CDR2 YFSETQ. Here the CDR3 reads CASSLIGSETQYF. DNA for the CDR3: TGCGCCAGCAGCTTGATCGGTAGTGAGACCCAGTACTTC.

The chain combines TRBV5-1 with TRBJ1-6; D unclear. V lost 1 base and J lost 0, with 11 bases in between. In germline, CDR1 is SGHRS, CDR2 YFSETQ. The CDR3 sequence is 17 residues long. CDR3 region: CASSLLGGSSYNSPLHF. CDR3 DNA sequence: TGCGCCAGCAGCTTGTTGGGCGGCAGCTCCTATAATTCACCCCTCCACTTT.

This sequence joins TRBV6-1 and TRBJ1-1, with a possible D match to TRBD1 (6 bases). The germline V gene encodes CDR1 MNHNS and CDR2 SASEGT. The CDR3 has 13 amino acids. The V end was cut by 6 bases, the J end by 3 bases, with 11 bases between. The CDR3 nucleotides read TGTGCCAGCAGACCGACAGGTGACACTGAAGCTTTCTTT. It encodes CASRPTGDTEAFF.

The chain recombines TRBV7-9 with TRBJ2-3, with 7 bases aligning to TRBD2. Germline-derived CDR1 and CDR2 are SEHNR and FQNEAQ (reference sequence). This CDR3 has 14 residues. V gave up 8 bases and J gave up 5 bases; unmatched junction bases: 10. CDR3 residues: CASREASARDTQYF. CDR3 in DNA: TGTGCCAGCCGGGAGGCCTCAGCGAGAGATACGCAGTATTTT. The whole variable domain, filled in from reference TRBV7-9 and TRBJ2-3, reads DTGVSQNPRHKITKRGQNVTFRCDPISEHNRLYWYRQTLGQGPEFLTYFQNEAQLEKSRLLSDRFSAERPKGSFSTLEIQRTEQGDSAMYLCASREASARDTQYFGPGTRLTVL.

The rearrangement links TRBV18 to TRBJ1-1; TRBD1 might be the D (5 bases). The CDR3 runs to 15 residues. Germline loops: CDR1 KGHSH, CDR2 LQKENI. V lost 3 bases, J lost 1 base, and 12 bases lay in between. The CDR3 DNA reads as TGTGCCAGCTCACCCAGGGCCGTTTGGAACACTGAAGCTTTCTTT. This codes for CASSPRAVWNTEAFF. The whole variable domain, remainder taken from reference TRBV18 and TRBJ1-1, is NAGVMQNPRHLVRRRGQEARLRCSPMKGHSHVYWYRQLPEEGLKFMVYLQKENIIDESGMPKERFSAEFPKEGPSILRIQQVVRGDSAAYFCASSPRAVWNTEAFFGQGTRLTVV.

The V and J genes are TRBV19 and TRBJ1-5; possibly TRBD1 for D (5 bases). The CDR3 is made up of 12 amino acids. V lost 6 bases, J lost 6 bases, and 9 bases lay in between. The V gene's germline CDR1 is LNHDA and CDR2 SQIVND (reference sequence). The CDR3: CASSRVLQPQHF. CDR3 bases: TGTGCCAGTAGCAGGGTTCTTCAGCCCCAGCATTTT. Full variable domain (remainder filled in from reference TRBV19 and TRBJ1-5): DGGITQSPKYLFRKEGQNVTLSCEQNLNHDAMYWYRQDPGQGLRLIYYSQIVNDFQKGDIAEGYSVSREKKESFPLTVTSAQKNPTAFYLCASSRVLQPQHFGDGTRLSIL.

In its sample, this clone was seen a few times. The chain has TRBV7-9 and TRBJ2-7, with 7 bases lining up with TRBD1. Germline CDR1 and CDR2: SEHNR and FQNEAQ (reference sequence). The CDR3 runs 15 residues. Trimming cost V 1 base and J 4 bases; bases outside gene matches: 7. In DNA form, the CDR3 reads TGTGCCAGCAGCTTAGAAGGGGGCGCTAGGTACGAGCAGTACTTC. Protein: CASSLEGGARYEQYF.

The chain employs TRBV6-6 and TRBJ2-1; D may be TRBD2 (7 bases). With 2 bases removed from V and 5 bases from J, the gap between germline ends came to 13 bases. The CDR3 length is 15 residues. Germline assignment: CDR1 MNHNY and CDR2 SVGAGI (reference sequence). The CDR3 DNA follows: TGTGCCAGCAGTTACGGGCGGGGGCGGAACAATGAGCAGTTCTTC. It yields the protein CASSYGRGRNNEQFF.

The V and J genes are TRBV2 and TRBJ2-4; 8 bases map to TRBD2. The CDR3 sequence is 15 residues long. V lost 6 bases to trimming and J lost 0 bases; unmatched junction nucleotides: 4. Germline V gene sequence: CDR1 SNHLY, CDR2 FYNNEI. Written as DNA, the CDR3 is TGTGCCAGCAGACCCACTAGCGGAGCCAAAAACATTCAGTACTTC. Protein product: CASRPTSGAKNIQYF.

CDR3: CASSDDRVAGELFF. The CDR3 nucleotides are TGTGCCAGCAGCGATGACAGGGTGGCCGGGGAGCTGTTTTTT. This chain connects TRBV2 to TRBJ2-2; 7 bases are shared with TRBD1. Trimming removed 6 bases from V and 6 bases from J; junction bases left unmatched: 7. CDR3 size: 14 residues. The germline CDR1 and CDR2 sequences are SNHLY and FYNNEI.

The V and J genes are TRBV7-3 and TRBJ2-5; tentatively, D is TRBD1 (6 bases). Trimming took off 0 bases at V and 3 bases at J, with 8 bases between the two ends. This CDR3 spans 14 amino acids. CDR1 is SGHTA and CDR2 is FQGTGA in the germline V gene. The CDR3 spells CASSLTGGEETQYF. The CDR3 nucleotides read TGTGCCAGCAGCTTAACAGGGGGTGAAGAGACCCAGTACTTC.

V gene TRBV19 combines with J gene TRBJ2-3, with 8 bases identical to TRBD2. V shed 5 bases and J 2 bases; nucleotides not matched to a gene: 12. Germline V gives CDR1 LNHDA, CDR2 SQIVND (reference sequence). The CDR3 spans 17 residues. The CDR3 sequence: CASSDTGLVFSTDTQYF. The CDR3 coding sequence is TGTGCCAGTAGTGACACGGGACTAGTGTTTTCCACAGATACGCAGTATTTT.

J is TRBJ1-4 and V is TRBV28, with D possibly TRBD1 on 6 matching bases. This CDR3 spans 14 amino acids. V lost 6 bases and J lost 13, with 21 bases in between. Per germline, CDR1 MDHEN and CDR2 SYDVKM. CDR3 DNA sequence: TGTGCCAGCAGCTCGGGGGGCAGGGCGATAGGACTGTTTTTT. It codes for CASSSGGRAIGLFF.

This clone was picked up one time. This chain links TRBV2 with TRBJ2-5; D is unresolved. The J call is uncertain, as TRBJ2-7 better fits the DNA end. Germline V gives CDR1 SNHLY, CDR2 FYNNEI. The CDR3 spans 12 residues. CDR3 sequence: CASSTDFYEQYF. DNA of the CDR3: TGTGCCAGCAGTACCGATTTCTACGAGCAGTACTTC.

The CDR3 sequence is CASSSDRYNYGYTF. CDR3 nucleotides: TGTGCCAGCAGCTCTGATCGCTATAACTATGGCTACACCTTC. This sequence joins TRBV11-3 and TRBJ1-2; D is uncertain. V was cut by 4 bases and J by 1 base, with 10 bases left in between. Germline V CDR1 and CDR2: SGHNT, YENEEA. CDR3 length equals 14 residues.